This T cell receptor beta chain was identified during a study of cytomegalovirus exposure and HLA in healthy donors (dated by TCRdb to about 2017). About the study as a whole: An earlier analysis of 587 of the donors reported approximately 270 Gb of sequence data and 117 million unique TCR beta sequences from about 180 million T cells. An early release that covered some 630 HLA-typed donors contained approximately 300 gigabases of sequencing data and tens of millions of unique TCR sequences. Of the 300 to 500 genotyped donors, 65% to 90% were placed in the genetic ancestry cluster associated with self-reported Caucasian donors. The study aimed to test whether signatures of past pathogen exposure could be identified by cataloging public T cell receptors. The study profiled the T cell repertoires of under 700 subjects by immunosequencing and related them to cytomegalovirus serostatus. In addition to the first cohort of roughly 670 subjects, a separate validation cohort of under 150 different subjects was used. To predict cytomegalovirus infection status, the study brought together high-throughput TCR immunosequencing, statistical association of individual TCRs with disease status, and machine learning. A later analysis re-analyzed previously published TCR beta repertoires from roughly 600 donors and added high-resolution HLA genotyping to study TCR occurrence patterns. Rather than using new phenotypic data, the later analysis identified candidate immune exposures from TCR beta sequences and from how often those sequences occurred across donors. In an earlier analysis of more than 550 of the donors, high-throughput TCR beta sequencing was used to judge whether each TCR beta V gene segment behaved as functional or pseudogenic. Donor age, sex, ethnicity and CMV serostatus were compiled together with the repertoire data. In a later genetic analysis, genome-wide SNP genotypes for about three fifths of the roughly 670 donors were used, and that subset was treated as a discovery cohort. All discovery cohort repertoires had been generated on a single sequencing platform. HLA typing included class I and class II loci at four-digit resolution. The number of donors typed differed by locus, with roughly 620-640 for A, B, C, DRB1 and DQB1, 522 for DQA1, approximately 570 for DPA1, and some 470 for DPB1. Several DR-DQ haplotypes were handled as single units for association and clustering because linkage in the cohort was strong. Across approximately 420 genotyped donors of the cohort, an average of roughly 250,000 unique TCR beta nucleotide sequences per donor were sequenced, and roughly a sixth of those sequences were non-productive.

The CDR3, cysteine through phenylalanine, is 16 amino acids long. Only the CDR3 DNA is retained, 48 bases long and in frame from the first base. The germline V gene encodes CDR1 SNHLY and CDR2 FYNNEI. Trimming removed 6 bases from V and 0 bases from J; the gene matches leave 11 bases unexplained. The full study reports these points: An association between a missense DCLRE1C variant and V-gene and J-gene trimming of TCR beta chains was found in a later genetic analysis and replicated in an independent cohort. The cohort was sequenced for TCR beta chains only, and without alpha or paired-chain data the features that could be detected were limited. Several of the top co-occurrence clusters appeared to be linked to parvovirus B19, influenza, CMV and Epstein-Barr virus, according to a later analysis. A further reported finding was that TCR beta sequences accurately predicted the HLA-A and HLA-B alleles for most subjects in the first cohort. Presence/absence analyses assumed roughly uniform sequencing depth across donors, an assumption that may not hold. Specific HLA alleles were associated with more than 15,000 TCR beta sequences at a false discovery rate of 0.05 in a later analysis. Because HLA typing was missing for some donors at each locus, association tests included only the typed subset. Correlated functional status among segregating V segments might reflect linkage disequilibrium, but an unknown experimental factor could not be ruled out. A later analysis found that most CMV-associated TCR beta chains appeared HLA-restricted, with HLA associations seemingly driven largely by CMV exposure. Cytomegalovirus status was reported to be diagnosed by the classifier with high specificity and sensitivity in both the original and validation cohorts. Some IMGT-functional V segments, including TRBV6-2 and TRBV6-3, could not be distinguished by the 87-base-pair reads and were therefore excluded. A total of fewer than 200 TCR beta chains were listed by the study as associated with cytomegalovirus. Most TCR sequences were seen in very few donors, while some public TCRs were found in many individuals. In an earlier analysis of a few hundred of the donors, most TCR beta V segments were observed in productive rearrangements about 90% or about 30% of the time, broadly matching IMGT annotations. When HLA alleles, especially DR and DQ, strongly co-occurred, TCR associations were difficult to assign to individual alleles. A later genetic analysis reported fewer N-insertions in productive TCRs among donors in an Asian-associated ancestry cluster than the roughly 690-donor mean. A cluster of highly shared sequence variants was judged likely to represent a technical artifact of the sequencing pipeline. In vitro tests confirmed that a few of the cytomegalovirus-associated TCR beta chains recognize cytomegalovirus antigens. Immune exposure information for the cohort was limited to CMV serostatus. The authors suggested that the approach could potentially be generalized to other disease states and immunological phenotypes. In a later analysis, the rate of TCR association differed among HLA loci, with DRB1 alleles having the most associated TCRs and HLA-C alleles having the fewest. Because counts were too low, about 18 rarely observed V segments, including chromosome 9 orphons, were left out of the earlier analysis of 587 of the donors. In a later analysis, HLA-associated TCR beta chains showed more clonal expansion and lower generation probabilities than non-associated chains that were equally common.

The cohort was made up of roughly 670 healthy bone marrow donors. All cohort members were sampled while nominally healthy, although unrecorded immune exposures were likely present. The donor was CMV seronegative and was included in the group of about 400 seronegative cohort members. Every donor gave a peripheral blood sample, and the peripheral blood mononuclear cells from that sample were used for TCR beta sequencing. The Qiagen DNeasy Blood Extraction Kit was used to extract genomic DNA from the blood cell samples. A note on this clone: No cognate antigen has been identified for it. Base qualities are not provided; no much larger clone lies one nucleotide away.

The protocol used for the library was the immunoSEQ multiplex PCR assay. For the multiplex PCR, a mixture combining 60 forward primers for TCR Vbeta segments and 13 reverse primers for TCR Jbeta segments was used. Amplification of the CDR3 region of rearranged TCR beta genes was performed with a multiplex PCR assay on genomic DNA. The amplified TCR beta libraries were sequenced on the Illumina HiSeq System as 87-base-pair reads. From the authors' description of their analysis: A later analysis tallied about 77 million unique TCR beta chains across the approximately 670 repertoires, and about 10 million of those chains were shared by two or more donors. To remove PCR and sequencing errors, raw reads were error-corrected and collapsed into unique sequences using a nearest-neighbor algorithm that merged closely related sequences. Alignment of CDR3 sequences to IMGT reference sequences was used to assign V, D and J gene segments. For a sequence to be retained, a match of at least six nucleotides was required to both a V gene segment and a J gene segment. Rearrangements were classified as productive when the CDR3 lacked stop codons and remained in frame with V and J, and all other rearrangements were classified as non-productive. CDR3 was defined according to IMGT convention as the region running from the second conserved V-encoded cysteine to the conserved J-encoded phenylalanine. The earlier analysis of some 540 of the donors excluded any sequence lacking an unambiguous match to a single V gene segment. An earlier analysis of several hundred of the donors called V segments functional above 56.7% productive rearrangements and segregating when the between-donor standard deviation exceeded 5%. A statistical classification framework was built to diagnose cytomegalovirus status from the catalog of TCR beta chain sequences. In a later analysis, TCR nucleotide sequences were compared against IMGT/GENE-DB human TR gene sequences so that V and J genes could be assigned. A later analysis assigned CDR3 sequences and most-parsimonious VDJ recombination scenarios with the TCRdist pipeline. In a later analysis, each TCR beta chain was defined by its CDR3 amino acid sequence together with its V-gene family, and reads without a unique V-gene family were excluded. As a way to deal with suspected cross-contamination and a sequencing artifact, a later analysis dropped roughly 620 nucleotide sequences that were highly shared and had low generation probability. For each public chain, a later analysis derived a clonal expansion index from normalized ranks of inferred template counts within each repertoire. In a later analysis, generation probabilities were computed using a VDJ recombination model fitted to out-of-frame rearrangements, and the results were checked against IGoR. Hypergeometric tests were used in a later analysis to score TCR-TCR, TCR-HLA and TCR-CMV co-occurrence, with a repertoire-size bias correction applied to the TCR pairs. In a later analysis, false discovery rates were estimated by permuting HLA or CMV assignments 20 times. In a later analysis, co-occurring TCRs were grouped using DBSCAN, with TCRdist sequence similarity added in when clustering inside HLA-allele-positive subsets. Co-occurrence clustering excluded repertoires with fewer than 30,000 or more than 120,000 public chains, plus five with anomalous nucleotide sharing. This immuneACCESS table, as held by TCRdb, lists in-frame sequences with V and J called but not all clones. Of the missing ones, under half trace to an unresolved V gene in checked studies; the others have no known cause. V and J calls and clone size follow that table, whereas D and trimming were derived from the DNA. The sample table shows 130,000 or so clones, and around 90% are seen once. The top ten constitute roughly 0.5% of the sample.

The sequence derives from a middle-aged woman in good health and CMV-seronegative. The rearrangement joined TRBV2 to TRBJ2-7; TRBD2 agrees with 7 junctional bases. The sequenced sample was PBMCs. The CDR3 amino acid sequence is: CASRERLAESSYEQYF. The DNA sequence follows: TGTGCCAGCAGGGAGAGACTAGCTGAAAGCTCCTACGAGCAGTACTTC. Beyond the CDR3, the reference TRBV2 and TRBJ2-7 genes provide the residues; the full variable domain reads: EPEVTQTPSHQVTQMGQEVILRCVPISNHLYFYWYRQILGQKVEFLVSFYNNEISEKSEIFDDQFSVERPDGSNFTLKIRSTKLEDSAMYFCASRERLAESSYEQYFGPGTRLTVT.